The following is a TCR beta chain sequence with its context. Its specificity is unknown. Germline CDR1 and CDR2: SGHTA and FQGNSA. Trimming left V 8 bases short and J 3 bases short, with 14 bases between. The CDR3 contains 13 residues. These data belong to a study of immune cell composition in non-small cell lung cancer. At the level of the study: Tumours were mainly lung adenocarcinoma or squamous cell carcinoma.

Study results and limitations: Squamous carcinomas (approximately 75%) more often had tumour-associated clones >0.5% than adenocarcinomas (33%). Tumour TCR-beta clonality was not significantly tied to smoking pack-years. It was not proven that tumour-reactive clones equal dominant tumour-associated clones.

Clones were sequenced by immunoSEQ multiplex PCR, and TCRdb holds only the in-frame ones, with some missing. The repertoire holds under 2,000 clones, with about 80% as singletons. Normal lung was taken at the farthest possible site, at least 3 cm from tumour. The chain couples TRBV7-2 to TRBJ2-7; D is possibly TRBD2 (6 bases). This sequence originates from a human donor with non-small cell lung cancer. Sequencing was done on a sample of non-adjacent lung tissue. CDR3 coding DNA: TGTGCCAGCCGCGGGACGACGAACTACGAGCAGTACTTC. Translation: CASRGTTNYEQYF.